This T cell receptor beta chain was documented in a study of shared clonotypes between healthy human individuals. In the naive CD8 group, cells lacked CD45RO and were positively selected for CCR7, so terminally differentiated effector memory CD45RA+ cells were left out. All the donors were Caucasian adults who lived in Nashville, Tennessee. Data came from immunoSEQ multiplex PCR; TCRdb stores just in-frame clones and leaves some out. The table has just over 2,000,000 clones, approximately 95% seen once; the top ten hold about 1.1%. The CDR3 sequence is 14 residues long. The V gene's germline CDR1 is LNHDA and CDR2 SQIVND (reference sequence). V dropped 6 bases and J dropped 4; count of bases not matched to a gene: 7.

The chain combines TRBV19 with TRBJ2-3; TRBD2 aligns across 7 bases. The source is a man between 18 and 29 years old in good health. Sequencing was carried out using naive CD8+ T cells sorted from blood. CDR3 sequence: CASSSLSGADTQYF. CDR3 nucleotides: TGTGCCAGTAGCTCCTTGAGCGGGGCAGATACGCAGTATTTT.